The clone carrying this T cell receptor beta chain showed up just a few times. Antigen unknown. Germline V CDR1 and CDR2: MNHEY, SVGAGI. The V segment lost 4 bases and the J segment 7 bases; nucleotides outside the gene matches: 8. This CDR3 spans 15 amino acids. This sample is drawn from a study of radiotherapy plus CTLA-4 blockade in lung cancer. Findings and caveats of the study: Early clonal dynamics of blood T cells, together with interferon-beta, were reported as the best response predictor. Peripheral blood showed expansion of tumor-derived TCR clones after radiotherapy and ipilimumab.

Chemo-refractory metastatic non-small-cell lung cancer patients underwent focal radiation alongside CTLA-4 blockade with ipilimumab. Measured with immunoSEQ multiplex PCR; TCRdb has only the in-frame clones, and not every one. In the table there are approximately 40,000 clones, around 79% of which are singletons. The receptor was derived from a human donor with non-small cell lung cancer who had stable disease on radiotherapy plus ipilimumab. The sample consisted of peripheral blood, taken from a patient treated with radiotherapy plus ipilimumab. The chain joins TRBV6-5 to TRBJ2-1; TRBD1 aligns across 9 bases. This CDR3 is CASSSGTGLWNEQFF. CDR3 nucleotides: TGTGCCAGCAGTTCCGGGACAGGGTTGTGGAATGAGCAGTTCTTC.